Presented here are 30 T cell receptor beta chains from one specimen sequenced in a study of molecular identifiers for immune sequencing clone quantification. TCRdb recomputed calls from the PCR reads with MiXCR, one row per CDR3 protein. The sample includes 250,000 to 350,000 distinct CDR3 sequences, 20% to 25% of them seen just once. Sequencing was carried out using naive CD8+ T cells from blood, with Jurkat cell RNA spiked in. Subset denoted: FACS-sorted CD8+CD4-CCR7+CD45RA+ naive T cells. Receptors originate from a human donor in good health. Some libraries in this study had Jurkat cell RNA spiked in.

This clonotype was observed many times. The V and J genes are TRBV19 and TRBJ2-1; D unclear. In germline, CDR1 is LNHDA, CDR2 SQIVND (reference sequence). Between the trimmed V and J ends, which lost 6 bases and 8 bases, there was a span of 17 bases. The CDR3 has 14 amino acids. CDR3 residues: CASSPAPPTDEQFF. For the CDR3, the DNA is TGTGCCAGTAGCCCGGCCCCCCCCACAGATGAGCAGTTCTTC.

The CDR3 is CASSDWANSYEQYF. CDR3 nucleotide sequence: TGTGCCAGCAGTGATTGGGCTAACTCCTACGAGCAGTACTTC. The rearrangement uses TRBV2 and TRBJ2-7; D gene uncertain. Trimming removed 3 bases at V and 0 bases at J, with 9 bases between. CDR1 is SNHLY, CDR2 FYNNEI, per germline. The CDR3 has 14 amino acids.

This clonotype was observed a few times. The junction departs from the called germline gene at one end, perhaps through a read error. The genes are TRBV6-2 or TRBV6-3 and TRBJ2-2; D call uncertain. Germline CDR1 and CDR2: MNHEY and SVGEGT. CDR3 length equals 13 residues. DNA for the CDR3: TGTGCCAGCGGTTACCCCCGTGGGGGGGAGCTGTTTTTT. Protein product: CASGYPRGGELFF.

On this clonotype: Possible read error: a much larger clone is one base away. The rearrangement uses TRBV2 and TRBJ2-7; TRBD1 agrees at 9 bases. The CDR3 extends over 14 amino acids. Germline assignment: CDR1 SNHLY and CDR2 FYNNEI. CDR3 amino acids: CASSEPGQGWERYF. The DNA of the CDR3 is TGTGCCAGCAGTGAACCGGGACAGGGTTGGGAGCGGTACTTC.

Points on this clonotype: Being one base from a much bigger clone, this may be a read error. V usage is TRBV9 and J usage is TRBJ2-1; 11 bases are a match to TRBD2. The V gene's germline CDR1 is SGDLS and CDR2 YYNGEE. The CDR3 totals 14 residues. Here the CDR3 reads CASGLAGADNEQSF. CDR3 DNA sequence: TGTGCCAGTGGACTAGCGGGTGCCGACAATGAGCAGTCCTTC.

This clonotype was picked up many times. V is TRBV12-3 or TRBV12-4 and J is TRBJ1-1; a possible D gene is TRBD1 (5 bases). CDR3 size: 12 residues. The ends were cut back, 6 bases at V and 4 bases at J, with 9 bases in the middle. CDR3: CASRGQGTEAFF. CDR3 bases: TGTGCCAGCAGGGGGCAAGGCACTGAAGCTTTCTTT.

On this clonotype itself: It may be a read error: a sequence one base away is much more abundant. This chain connects TRBV6-5 to TRBJ2-2, with 9 bases that match TRBD2. J was trimmed by 3 bases and V by 6 bases; bases with no gene match: 5. The CDR3 totals 15 residues. Germline V gene data show CDR1 as MNHEY and CDR2 as SVGAGI. CDR3 nucleotide sequence: TGTGCCAGCAGCACTAGCGGGCGCTACACCGGGGAGCTGTTTTTT. Translation: CASSTSGRYTGELFF.

The table lists this clonotype with many counts. V is TRBV27 and J is TRBJ2-1, with a tentative D call TRBD2 (5 bases). CDR1 and CDR2 (germline): MNHEY, SMNVEV (reference sequence). V dropped 7 bases and J dropped 1 base, with 11 bases sitting between them. This CDR3 is 14 amino acids long. For the CDR3, the DNA is TGTGCCAGCAAAACCAGCGGTTCCTACAATGAGCAGTTCTTC. Its protein is CASKTSGSYNEQFF.

This chain links TRBV12-3 or TRBV12-4 with TRBJ1-2; 8 bases match TRBD1. With 4 bases clipped from V and 5 bases from J, the junction kept 9 bases outside the gene matches. The CDR3 runs 15 residues. DNA for the CDR3: TGTGCCAGCAGTTCCGGACAGGGTTTTCGATATGGCTACACCTTC. It is translated as CASSSGQGFRYGYTF.

This clonotype was counted many times. This chain uses TRBV20-1 with TRBJ2-5, with D possibly matching TRBD1 (6 bases). Trimming shortened V by 3 bases and J by 4 bases, and 12 bases separated the two germline ends. The CDR3 totals 13 residues. Germline V CDR1 and CDR2: DFQATT, SNEGSKA (reference sequence). The DNA for the CDR3 is TGCAGTGCTAGTGCAGGGGATGTAGAGACCCAGTACTTC. Protein: CSASAGDVETQYF.

Many counts were recorded for this clonotype. This chain connects TRBV27 to TRBJ2-7; perhaps D is TRBD1 or TRBD2 (6 bases each). V lost 7 bases to trimming and J lost 9 bases, with 25 bases between them. The length of the CDR3 is 15 residues. Germline V lookup: CDR1 MNHEY, CDR2 SMNVEV (reference sequence). CDR3 region: CASNRRAGAVGGQYF. The CDR3 nucleotides are TGTGCCAGCAACCGACGAGCAGGGGCAGTGGGAGGGCAGTACTTC.

This clonotype was seen repeatedly, ten times or more. The chain uses TRBV4-3 and TRBJ2-5; 8 bases fit TRBD2. The CDR3 consists of 16 residues. Germline V gene sequence: CDR1 LGHNA, CDR2 YSLEER. V lost 0 bases and J lost 4; bases outside the gene matches: 7. The CDR3 bases are TGCGCCAGCAGCCAAGAGTTGTGGACTAGCACAGAGACCCAGTACTTC. Translation gives CASSQELWTSTETQYF.

This clonotype was observed at least ten times. The chain couples TRBV5-1 to TRBJ1-4; possibly TRBD1 for D (5 bases). Germline loops: CDR1 SGHRS, CDR2 YFSETQ. The CDR3 consists of 15 residues. V lost 5 bases and J 2 bases, leaving 13 bases between the germline ends. The CDR3 region is CASRSGVGTNEKLFF. DNA of the CDR3: TGCGCCAGCAGATCGGGGGTTGGGACTAATGAAAAACTGTTTTTT.

This clonotype was detected a few times. The CDR3 loop is CASSPFATEDASYEQYF. The CDR3 nucleotides read TGCGCCAGCAGCCCTTTCGCGACAGAGGACGCTTCCTACGAGCAGTACTTC. This rearrangement joins TRBV4-1 to TRBJ2-7; D perhaps matches TRBD1 (5 bases). V lost 4 bases, J lost 1 base, and 20 bases lay in between. This CDR3 region has 17 residues. Germline-derived CDR1 and CDR2 are MGHRA and YSYEKL.

Of note for this clonotype: A much larger clone lies one base from this, so it may be a read error. The gene calls are TRBV5-8 and TRBJ2-7; D remains ambiguous. CDR3 length equals 14 residues. Per the germline V gene, CDR1 is SGHTS and CDR2 is YDEGEE. Deletions cut 6 bases from V and 2 bases from J, with 15 bases between. CDR3 sequence: CASNFLPRTYEQYF. CDR3 bases: TGTGCCAGCAACTTTCTCCCACGTACCTACGAGCAGTACTTC.

This clonotype was detected many times. This chain links TRBV20-1 with TRBJ2-2, with no clear D. This CDR3 contains 16 residues. The germline V and J ends were trimmed by 0 bases and 4 bases, with 15 bases remaining between them. Germline V CDR1 and CDR2: DFQATT, SNEGSKA (reference sequence). The CDR3: CSARDPVSRLTGELFF. DNA of the CDR3: TGCAGTGCTAGAGATCCCGTCAGTAGGCTCACCGGGGAGCTGTTTTTT.

As regards this clonotype: A much larger clone differs by one base, so this may be a read error. The chain has TRBV7-9 and TRBJ2-3; D is ambiguous. The CDR3 length is 12 residues. The germline V gene encodes CDR1 SEHNR and CDR2 FQNEAQ (reference sequence). The DNA of the CDR3 is TGTGCCAGCAGAACCCCCGCAGATACGCGGTATTTT. Its protein is CASRTPADTRYF.

This clonotype showed up just a few times. The chain employs TRBV5-1 and TRBJ2-7, with D unclear. This CDR3 has 13 amino acids. Trimming removed 3 bases at V and 3 bases at J, with 10 bases between. CDR1 and CDR2 from the germline V gene are SGHRS and YFSETQ. In nucleotides, the CDR3 is TGCGCCAGCAGCTCCTTTCCGGGCTACGAGCAGTACTTC. Its protein is CASSSFPGYEQYF.

As to this clonotype: Since a much larger clone is just one base distant, this may be a read error. The gene calls are TRBV9 and TRBJ2-5; D unresolved. The CDR3 is made up of 14 amino acids. Germline assignment: CDR1 SGDLS and CDR2 YYNGEE. The V gene lost 1 base and the J gene lost 5 bases, with 12 bases spanning the gap. This CDR3 reads CASSVSLGRETQYF. DNA of the CDR3: TGTGCCAGCAGCGTAAGTTTGGGTCGGGAGACCCAGTACTTC.

As concerns this clonotype: Being one base from a much bigger clone, this may be a read error. The chain links TRBV7-9 to TRBJ2-2, with unresolved D. The V gene lost 11 bases and the J gene lost 0 bases, with 16 bases spanning the gap. The V gene's germline CDR1 is SEHNR and CDR2 FQNEAQ (reference sequence). The CDR3 has 15 amino acids. CDR3 in amino acids: CACIQESANTGELFF. DNA for the CDR3: TGTGCCTGCATCCAAGAGAGCGCGAACACCGGGGAGCTGTTTTTT.

A remark on this clonotype: Relative to the germline gene, one junction end is altered; a read error may explain this. CDR3 sequence reads: CASSYEAGVNVLTF. The CDR3 nucleotides read TGTGCCAGCAGTTATGAAGCTGGGGTCAACGTCCTGACTTTC. V usage is TRBV6-2 or TRBV6-3 and J usage is TRBJ2-6; D remains ambiguous. The CDR3 is 14 amino acids. Per germline, CDR1 MNHEY and CDR2 SVGEGT.

J is TRBJ1-1 and V is TRBV19; D is perhaps TRBD1 (5 bases). Trimming took 2 bases from V and 5 from J, leaving 12 bases between them. CDR3 length equals 14 residues. Germline V CDR1 and CDR2: LNHDA, SQIVND (reference sequence). CDR3 in DNA: TGTGCCAGTAGTATATTAGGGGAAAGGACTGAAGCTTTCTTT. Amino acids: CASSILGERTEAFF.

Many counts were recorded for this clonotype. The genes are TRBV30 and TRBJ1-1; TRBD1 matches at 7 bases. Germline V gene lookup returns CDR1 GTSNPN and CDR2 SVGIG (reference sequence). This CDR3 comprises 13 residues. V shed 0 bases, J shed 4 bases, and the junction held 2 bases outside the gene matches. CDR3 coding DNA: TGTGCCTGGAGTGTACAGGGGAGCACTGAAGCTTTCTTT. As protein: CAWSVQGSTEAFF. The full variable domain, in which reference TRBV30 and TRBJ1-1 provide the parts outside the CDR3, is SQTIHQWPATLVQPVGSPLSLECTVEGTSNPNLYWYRQAAGRGLQLLFYSVGIGQISSEVPQNLSASRPQDRQFILSSKKLLLSDSGFYLCAWSVQGSTEAFFGQGTRLTVV.

In the case of this clonotype: A single base separates this from a much larger clone, so it may be a read error. The chain couples TRBV29-1 to TRBJ1-1; D not resolved. This CDR3 spans 12 amino acids. Per the germline V gene, CDR1 is SQVTM and CDR2 is ANQGSEA. The CDR3 bases are TGCGGCGTTGATCCAGCTACCCCTGAAGCTTTCTTT. This encodes CGVDPATPEAFF.

Points on this clonotype: Germline is not matched at one junction end, which may reflect a read error. The chain links TRBV11-1 to TRBJ1-2; the D is unclear. This CDR3 is built from 11 residues. Germline CDR1 SGHAT, CDR2 FQDESV (reference sequence). In DNA, the CDR3 is TGTGCCGGCAGCCCAGCCCCCGATGACACCTTC. Its protein is CAGSPAPDDTF. The full variable domain, with the rest looked up from reference TRBV11-1 and TRBJ1-2, is EAEVAQSPRYKITEKSQAVAFWCDPISGHATLYWYRQILGQGPELLVQFQDESVVDDSQLPKDRFSAERLKGVDSTLKIQPAELGDSAMYLCAGSPAPDDTFGSGTRLTVV.

This clonotype was seen a few times. The chain carries TRBV6-7 and TRBJ1-3; D uncertain. TRBV6-7 is sorted into the ORF group, with uncertain function. This CDR3 region has 14 residues. Trimming stripped 2 bases from V and 0 bases from J, with 5 bases between. DNA for the CDR3: TGTGCCAGCAGTTACGATCCCTCTGGAAACACCATATATTTT. Its protein product is CASSYDPSGNTIYF.

This clonotype was seen ten or more times. The chain has TRBV7-2 and TRBJ1-5; D is uncertain. Germline values: CDR1 SGHTA, CDR2 FQGNSA. There are 15 residues in the CDR3. V was trimmed by 2 bases and J by 2 bases, leaving 10 bases between them. For the CDR3, the DNA is TGTGCCAGCAGCTTATTTCCAGAGGGCAATCAGCCCCAGCATTTT. Its protein is CASSLFPEGNQPQHF.

This clonotype was counted many times. This chain links TRBV27 with TRBJ2-3; 10 nucleotides agree with TRBD2. This CDR3 spans 15 amino acids. The germline CDR1 and CDR2 sequences are MNHEY and SMNVEV (reference sequence). Trimming at V came to 7 bases and at J to 2 bases, leaving 6 bases not matched to a gene. The CDR3, as DNA: TGTGCCAGCACCGTAACTAGCGGGGCCACAGATACGCAGTATTTT. The encoded protein is CASTVTSGATDTQYF.

On this clonotype: This may arise from a read error, as a much more abundant clone is one base away. The chain carries TRBV29-1 and TRBJ2-5, with D uncertain. From germline, CDR1 is SQVTM and CDR2 ANQGSEA. Trimming cost V 4 bases and J 2 bases, with 5 bases left between them. The CDR3 spans 11 residues. The CDR3 protein is CSVGGQETQYF. CDR3 sequence (DNA): TGCAGCGTTGGGGGACAAGAGACCCAGTACTTC.

As concerns this clonotype: Being one base from a much bigger clone, this may be a read error. V and J are TRBV4-3 and TRBJ2-3, with TRBD2 matching 9 bases. The CDR3 has 17 amino acids. V trimming: 0 bases; J trimming: 3 bases; junction bases outside the gene matches: 7. CDR1 is LGHNA, CDR2 YSLEER, per germline. The CDR3 here is CASSQEAGGLTTDTQYF. CDR3 nucleotide sequence: TGCGCCAGCAGCCAAGAGGCGGGGGGGCTTACAACAGATACGCAGTATTTT.